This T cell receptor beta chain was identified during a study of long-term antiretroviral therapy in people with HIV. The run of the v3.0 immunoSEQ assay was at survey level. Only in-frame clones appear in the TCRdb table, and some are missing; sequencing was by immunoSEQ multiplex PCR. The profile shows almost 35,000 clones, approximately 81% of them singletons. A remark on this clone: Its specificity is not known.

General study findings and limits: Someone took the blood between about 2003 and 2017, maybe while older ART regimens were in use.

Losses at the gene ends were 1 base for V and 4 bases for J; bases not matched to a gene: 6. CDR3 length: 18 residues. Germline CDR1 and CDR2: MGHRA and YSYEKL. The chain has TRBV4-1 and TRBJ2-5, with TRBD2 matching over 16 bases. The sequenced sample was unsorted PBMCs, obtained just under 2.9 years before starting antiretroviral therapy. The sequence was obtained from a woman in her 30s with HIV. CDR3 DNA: TGCGCCAGCAGCCAAGGAGGGACTAGCGGGGGGGCTGGAGAGACCCAGTACTTC. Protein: CASSQGGTSGGAGETQYF.